A selection of T cell receptor beta chains follows, all from one sample in a study of OX40 agonist ivuxolimab in advanced cancers. Only in-frame clones appear in the TCRdb table, and some are missing; sequencing was by immunoSEQ multiplex PCR. This table holds more than 80,000 clones, approximately 87% found once. Sequences were derived from CD4+ or CD8+ T cells sorted from blood, sampled in a trial of the OX40 agonist ivuxolimab. These receptors all stem from an adult with an advanced solid tumor such as melanoma, head and neck, liver or kidney cancer. Each CDR3 is given with its conserved first and last residue. A D gene is named only where the DNA matches it firmly. Expanded clones are given a class, and other clones once, few, many or no size at all.

cdr3_length	clone_size	d_call	v_call	j_call	cdr3_nt	cdr3_aa
15	NA	NA	TRBV7-2	TRBJ1-1	TGTGCCAGCAACCCCCAGTACGGACCGAACACTGAAGCTTTCTTT	CASNPQYGPNTEAFF
17	NA	NA	TRBV25-1	TRBJ2-2	TGTGCCAGCAGTGAGGGACGGGTAGCATCATTGGCCGGGGAGCTGTTTTTT	CASSEGRVASLAGELFF
14	NA	TRBD1	TRBV19	TRBJ1-2	TGTGCCAGTAGTCCAGGACAGGGCGTCGATGGCTACACCTTC	CASSPGQGVDGYTF
14	NA	NA	TRBV6-1	TRBJ2-7	TGTGCCAGCAGTGAAGCGGGGTCTCCTTACGAGCAGTACTTC	CASSEAGSPYEQYF
16	NA	TRBD2	TRBV6-4	TRBJ2-3	TGTGCCAGCAGTGAAATTCTAGCGGGAGGCACAGATACGCAGTATTTT	CASSEILAGGTDTQYF
13	few	NA	TRBV7-2	TRBJ1-1	TGTGCCAGCAGCCCAGACAGTTACACTGAAGCTTTCTTT	CASSPDSYTEAFF
15	once	TRBD2	TRBV28	TRBJ2-1	TGTGCCAGCAGCCAGACTAGCGGGGGATACAATGAGCAGTTCTTC	CASSQTSGGYNEQFF
15	NA	NA	TRBV19	TRBJ1-5	TGTGCCAGTATTGAGCAGAGGGCGGGCAATCAGCCCCAGCATTTT	CASIEQRAGNQPQHF
16	NA	NA	TRBV4-3	TRBJ2-3	TGCGCCAGCAGCCTTCACTCGCGGAGTGAATATGGTACGCAGTATTTT	CASSLHSRSEYGTQYF
17	NA	NA	TRBV21-1	TRBJ1-4	TGTGCCAGCAGCAAAGAAGGTTACGGGACAGAAAATGAAAAACTGTTTTTT	CASSKEGYGTENEKLFF
12	NA	NA	TRBV15	TRBJ2-5	TGTGCCGCTTCAGGGTACCAAGAGACCCAGTACTTC	CAASGYQETQYF
17	NA	TRBD2	TRBV7-2	TRBJ2-2	TGTGCCAGCAGCCCACCGGGACTAGCGGCTAGTTGGGGGGAGCTGTTTTTT	CASSPPGLAASWGELFF
14	NA	NA	TRBV5-1	TRBJ2-2	TGCGCCAGCAGCCCAGAACGGGGGATCGGGGAGCTGTTTTTT	CASSPERGIGELFF
14	NA	TRBD1	TRBV30	TRBJ1-1	TGTGCCTGGAGTCAGGGACAGGGTGAAACTGAAGCTTTCTTT	CAWSQGQGETEAFF
16	NA	TRBD2	TRBV7-8	TRBJ2-1	TGTGCCAGCAGCTTCCCCGGGACTAGCGGGACATATGAGCAGTTCTTC	CASSFPGTSGTYEQFF
15	NA	TRBD2	TRBV7-2	TRBJ2-7	TGTGCCAGCAGCATTACTAGCGGTACCCCCGGAGAGCAGTACTTC	CASSITSGTPGEQYF
20	NA	TRBD2	TRBV9	TRBJ2-3	TGTGCCAGCAGCGTACAACTAGCGGACCCCCGGGGCCTAAGCACAGATACGCAGTATTTT	CASSVQLADPRGLSTDTQYF
15	NA	NA	TRBV7-2	TRBJ1-4	TGTGCCAGCAGCTTAGCGGAACAGGGAAAGGGAAAACTGTTTTTT	CASSLAEQGKGKLFF
16	NA	NA	TRBV5-6	TRBJ2-1	TGTGCCAGCAGCCCCGACTGGGGGGGGCGAGACAATGAGCAGTTCTTC	CASSPDWGGRDNEQFF
15	NA	TRBD2	TRBV30	TRBJ2-3	TGTGCCTGGACCGATAGCGGGAAGGCCGCAGATACGCAGTATTTT	CAWTDSGKAADTQYF
12	NA	NA	TRBV10-1	TRBJ2-7	TGCGCCAGCAGTCCACAGGGCTACGAGCAGTACTTC	CASSPQGYEQYF
16	NA	TRBD2	TRBV7-8	TRBJ2-5	TGTGCCAGCAGCTTAAGTAGCGGGAGGAACCAAGAGACCCAGTACTTC	CASSLSSGRNQETQYF
14	NA	TRBD1	TRBV11-2	TRBJ2-1	TGTGCCAGCAGCCCGACGGACAGGGCTTTCGAGCAGTTCTTC	CASSPTDRAFEQFF
14	NA	NA	TRBV5-4	TRBJ1-4	TGTGCCAGCAGCGATCCGGGCGACAATGAAAAACTGTTTTTT	CASSDPGDNEKLFF
18	NA	TRBD2	TRBV27	TRBJ2-3	TGTGCCAGCAGTTTACGAGGACTAGCGGGGGGGAGGACAGATACGCAGTATTTT	CASSLRGLAGGRTDTQYF
14	NA	TRBD1	TRBV19	TRBJ2-7	TGTGCCAGTAGCTCTGGACAGGTTTACTACGAGCAGTACTTC	CASSSGQVYYEQYF
16	few	TRBD2	TRBV10-3	TRBJ2-1	TGTGCCATCAGTGAGGAAGCGGGGGGGCTGAACAATGAGCAGTTCTTC	CAISEEAGGLNNEQFF
15	NA	NA	TRBV5-6	TRBJ2-7	TGTGCCAGCAGCTTTAGGTTGGGGGCGACCTACGAGCAGTACTTC	CASSFRLGATYEQYF
15	NA	NA	TRBV15	TRBJ1-3	TGTGCCACCAGCAGGGACTTCAGCTCTGGAAACACCATATATTTT	CATSRDFSSGNTIYF
15	NA	NA	TRBV6-4	TRBJ2-1	TGTGCCAGCAGTGACACGGCCAGTTCAAGGAATGAGCAGTTCTTC	CASSDTASSRNEQFF
15	NA	TRBD2	TRBV14	TRBJ2-5	TGTGCCAGCAGCCAAGGGGAAGGACTAGCTTGGACCCAGTACTTC	CASSQGEGLAWTQYF
14	NA	NA	TRBV18	TRBJ2-3	TGTGCCAGCTCCCCCTTTACTGAGTCAGATACGCAGTATTTT	CASSPFTESDTQYF